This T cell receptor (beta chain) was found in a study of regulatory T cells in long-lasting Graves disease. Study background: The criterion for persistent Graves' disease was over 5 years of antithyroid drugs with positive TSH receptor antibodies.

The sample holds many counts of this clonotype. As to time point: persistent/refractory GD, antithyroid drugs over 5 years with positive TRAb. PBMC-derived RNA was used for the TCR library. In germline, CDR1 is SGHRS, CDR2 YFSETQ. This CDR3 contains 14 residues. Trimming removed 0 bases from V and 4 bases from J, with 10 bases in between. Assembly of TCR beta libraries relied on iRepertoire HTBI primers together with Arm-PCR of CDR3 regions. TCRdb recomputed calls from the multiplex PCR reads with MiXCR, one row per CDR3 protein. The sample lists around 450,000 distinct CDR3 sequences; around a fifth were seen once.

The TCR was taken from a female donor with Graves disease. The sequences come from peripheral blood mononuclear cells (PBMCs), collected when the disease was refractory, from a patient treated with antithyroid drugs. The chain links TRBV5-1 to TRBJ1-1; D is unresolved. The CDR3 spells CASSLDGMGTEAFF. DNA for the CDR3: TGCGCCAGCAGCTTGGACGGGATGGGCACTGAAGCTTTCTTT. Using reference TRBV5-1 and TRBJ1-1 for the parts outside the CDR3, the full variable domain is KAGVTQTPRYLIKTRGQQVTLSCSPISGHRSVSWYQQTPGQGLQFLFEYFSETQRNKGNFPGRFSGRQFSNSRSEMNVSTLELGDSALYLCASSLDGMGTEAFFGQGTRLTVV.